What follows describes a single T cell receptor beta chain. This clonotype was seen at least ten times. The clone's antigen remains unknown. Base qualities are not recorded, but no much larger clone differs from it by a single base. The library was generated by PCR. The run used an Illumina HiSeq 2500. Molecular barcoding was employed in the preparation of TCR libraries, with unique molecular identifiers being used to normalize TCRbeta repertoire quantification. The public reads were run again by TCRdb, first through fastp at Q25 and then through MiXCR, and only productive beta chains were kept. Every distinct CDR3 protein forms one entry, paired with its most common genes and DNA. This sample lists around 250,000 distinct CDR3 sequences; 25% were detected once. The top ten hold roughly 2.6% of the sample. The record originates from a study of T-cell reconstitution after alpha-beta-depleted transplantation in children (dated by TCRdb to 2015 to 2016). Looking at the study overall: The study quantitatively tracked T-cell immune reconstitution after TCRalphabeta/CD19-depleted allogeneic hematopoietic cell transplantation in children using TCR repertoire profiling.

The treatment or condition label on this specimen signifies: allogeneic hematopoietic cell transplantation with graft depleted of TCRalphabeta T cells and CD19 B cells. TCRalphabeta/CD19-depleted allogeneic hematopoietic cell grafts were given to the transplant recipients, all of whom were children. The cysteine opens and the phenylalanine closes a CDR3 of 18 amino acids. Here the CDR3 DNA is all that survives: 54 bases in frame from base 1. Trimming takes 2 bases off V and 8 bases off J; junction bases not matched to a gene: 17. The germline V gene (reference sequence) specifies LNHNV as CDR1 and YYDKDF as CDR2. Overall results and qualifications from the work: About two months after transplant, the apparently early recovery of alphabetaT-cell counts reportedly depended on just several hundred clones that had expanded rapidly and came from non-depleted graft cells. In some patients, the high TCRbeta diversity seen at day 60 was put down to recipient T cells and intrathymic progenitors that had survived conditioning. Over subsequent months, a decline in hyperexpanded clone frequencies was noted, and after one year, T-cell counts and TCRbeta diversity were mostly ascribed to newly produced T cells.

Source: PBMCs, taken before TCRalphabeta/CD19-depleted stem cell transplant. The TCR sequence derives from a girl aged 2 to 10 with Fanconi anemia, due to receive a stem cell transplant. The receptor chain draws on TRBV15 and TRBJ2-1; the central 8 bases match TRBD2. The DNA sequence reads TGTGCCACCAGCAGACAGCCCCCGGGACTAGTAAGGCGGGATGAGCAGTTCTTC. It translates to CATSRQPPGLVRRDEQFF.